This entry describes one T cell receptor beta chain. The antigen remains unidentified. This entry comes from a study of cytomegalovirus exposure and HLA in healthy donors. Overall study results and limits: Cytomegalovirus association was assigned to approximately 160 TCR beta chains. An analysis was carried out later, and it reportedly showed fewer N-insertions in an Asian-associated ancestry cluster than the approximately 610-donor mean. On later analysis, the bulk of CMV-associated TCR beta chains appeared to be HLA-restricted.

The PCR contained 60 Vbeta and 13 Jbeta primers. Profiled with immunoSEQ multiplex PCR; TCRdb holds only in-frame clones, not every one. The sample shows 110,000 to 150,000 clones, approximately 81% of them seen only once. V lost 0 bases and J lost 4, with 10 bases in between. Germline CDR1 and CDR2: PRHDT and FYEKMQ (reference sequence). CDR3 length: 15 amino acids. The sequencing sample was made of PBMCs. This sequence originates from a woman in her 40s in good health and CMV-seropositive. The chain combines TRBV13 with TRBJ2-4, with TRBD1 as a possible D gene (6 bases). The CDR3 region has the DNA TGTGCCAGCAGCTTAGGCAGGGGTGGTAAAAACATTCAGTACTTC. Protein product: CASSLGRGGKNIQYF.